Listed here are 10 T cell receptor beta chains from one sample, sequenced in a study of T cells in Graves' hyperthyroidism and ophthalmopathy. Amplification yielded TCR beta CDR3 regions, with RNA transcripts as the source. An initial round of RT-PCR targeting the TCR CDR3 relied on the HTBI primer set. TCRdb fed the multiplex PCR reads into MiXCR, producing one record per CDR3 protein. The sample carries approximately 210,000 distinct CDR3 sequences, 17% recorded once. Sequencing was done on a sample of blood. Source of these receptors: a man between 50 and 59 years old with Graves' hyperthyroidism.

This chain connects TRBV11-2 to TRBJ2-2; 12 bases agree with TRBD2. The CDR3 is 21 amino acids. Germline values: CDR1 SGHAT, CDR2 FQNNGV. V lost 5 bases to trimming and J lost 7 bases; unmatched junction nucleotides: 23. The CDR3 nucleotides read TGTGCCAGCAGCCGGAGGAGGGCGCCTGGCCAGACTAGCGGGAGTGACGGGGAGCTGTTTTTT. Its translation is CASSRRRAPGQTSGSDGELFF.

To note about this clonotype: This may arise from a read error, as a much more abundant clone is one base away. The V and J genes are TRBV3-1 and TRBJ1-2; 11 bases fit TRBD1. The CDR3 is 16 residues long. Germline CDR1 is LGHDT and CDR2 is YNNKEL (reference sequence). Germline trimming cut 4 bases from V and 12 bases from J; bases unmatched to any gene: 16. Here the CDR3 DNA reads TGTGCCAGCAGCCGGTCGCCGGGACAGGGGGTTGGCGGCCACACCTTC. Its translation: CASSRSPGQGVGGHTF.

This clonotype was counted ten times or more. CDR3 loop: CASSWASRTSGEQTKETQYF. The CDR3 DNA follows: TGTGCCAGCAGTTGGGCCAGTCGGACTAGCGGGGAACAGACTAAAGAGACCCAGTACTTC. V usage is TRBV28 and J usage is TRBJ2-5; 12 bases match TRBD2. Germline lookup yields CDR1 MDHEN and CDR2 SYDVKM. Unmatched junction bases numbered 18, after V lost 4 bases and J lost 3 bases. CDR3 length: 20 amino acids.

This clonotype was recorded a few times. The chain links TRBV24-1 to TRBJ2-7; D remains unclear. The CDR3 loop spans 12 amino acids. Trimming shortened V by 5 bases and J by 5 bases, and 9 bases separated the two germline ends. The V gene's germline CDR1 is KGHDR and CDR2 SFDVKD. Written as DNA, the CDR3 is TGTGCCACCAGTGGTGGCTTCGACGAGCAGTACTTC. Its protein is CATSGGFDEQYF.

V and J are TRBV24-1 and TRBJ2-3; D is undetermined. The V end lost 0 bases, the J end lost 1 base, and 10 bases lay between the germline ends. The germline gives CDR1 KGHDR, CDR2 SFDVKD. There are 16 residues in the CDR3. Here the CDR3 DNA reads TGTGCCACCAGTGATTTGGGGGATGGGGGCACAGATACGCAGTATTTT. Its protein is CATSDLGDGGTDTQYF.

This clonotype has more than one count but fewer than ten. The chain employs TRBV20-1 and TRBJ2-3; 8 bases match TRBD1. J was trimmed by 6 bases and V by 6 bases; bases with no gene match: 17. The germline gives CDR1 DFQATT, CDR2 SNEGSKA (reference sequence). This CDR3 has 16 amino acids. This chain's CDR3 is CSASLTSDRVTDTQYF. As DNA, the CDR3 is TGCAGTGCCTCTCTTACCTCGGACAGGGTCACGGATACGCAGTATTTT.

This chain joins TRBV4-3 and TRBJ2-2; 8 bases line up with TRBD2. CDR1 is LGHNA and CDR2 is YSLEER in the germline V gene. The CDR3 is 18 residues long. V lost 0 bases to trimming and J lost 2 bases; unmatched junction nucleotides: 8. The CDR3 coding sequence is TGCGCCAGCAGCCAAGACTTCAGCGGGAGAAGTAACACCGGGGAGCTGTTTTTT. Its protein product is CASSQDFSGRSNTGELFF.

This clonotype came up a few times. The rearrangement links TRBV18 to TRBJ1-3; D is perhaps TRBD1 (5 bases). Per the germline V gene, CDR1 is KGHSH and CDR2 is LQKENI. The CDR3 covers 16 residues. Trimming shortened V by 3 bases and J by 4 bases, and 16 bases separated the two germline ends. The CDR3 is CASSPQGVSFGNTIYF. CDR3 nucleotides: TGTGCCAGCTCACCCCAGGGAGTCTCCTTCGGAAACACCATATATTTT.

The sample holds many counts of this clonotype. The chain combines TRBV2 with TRBJ2-1; possible D gene TRBD1, 5 bases. The CDR3 has 15 amino acids. Trimming left V 7 bases short and J 0 bases short, with 13 bases between. Germline CDR1 reads SNHLY; CDR2 reads FYNNEI. The CDR3 here is CASTPGWSSYNEQFF. CDR3 coding DNA: TGTGCCAGCACCCCAGGGTGGAGCTCCTACAATGAGCAGTTCTTC.

Concerning this clonotype: Just one base apart from a much larger clone, this may be a read error. This chain connects TRBV29-1 to TRBJ2-3, with D possibly matching TRBD2 (6 bases). The CDR3 runs 13 residues. From germline, CDR1 is SQVTM and CDR2 ANQGSEA. The CDR3 DNA reads TGCAGCATTGATCGGGAGATGGCTGAGACGCAGTATTTT. Translating gives CSIDREMAETQYF.